This T cell receptor (beta chain) was identified in a study of blood T cell repertoires in COVID-19. Study information: PBMCs, B-cell-depleted T cells, or T cells were the source of the cDNA or gDNA that made up the material.

This clone was detected a few times. Under the authors' procedure: How many nucleated cells were present was estimated from reference gene primer amplification. Measured with immunoSEQ multiplex PCR; TCRdb has only the in-frame clones, and not every one. That table furnishes V, J and clone size, whereas the DNA furnished D and trimming. The sample records roughly 150,000 clones, 87% being singletons. The CDR3 extends over 15 amino acids. Looked up from germline, CDR1 is SGHNT and CDR2 is YYREEE (reference sequence). V lost 5 bases and J lost 0; bases outside the gene matches: 5. The receptor was isolated from a human donor in a cohort sampled during active COVID-19. Sequencing was done on a sample of peripheral blood. The chain couples TRBV5-4 to TRBJ2-3; 8 bases are shared with TRBD2. This CDR3 is CASRSGLESTDTQYF. In nucleotides, the CDR3 is TGTGCCAGCAGATCGGGACTAGAGAGCACAGATACGCAGTATTTT.